This T cell receptor (beta chain) originates from a study of OX40 agonist ivuxolimab in advanced cancers. Study-wide background: Averaging 60 years in age, with a range of about 20 to 90, the cohort was approximately 87% male. Three dose-escalation patients had partial responses: one with hepatocellular carcinoma and two with cutaneous melanoma. Study-wide results and caveats: Expanded peripheral T cells had an undetermined antigen specificity.

V shed 4 bases, J shed 6 bases, and the junction held 4 bases outside the gene matches. Germline V lookup: CDR1 SGHRS, CDR2 YFSETQ. CDR3 length equals 14 residues. As to this clone: The antigen is not known.

Exclusion of a patient followed from autoimmune disease history or systemic immunosuppression. The table came from immunoSEQ multiplex PCR; TCRdb's copy has only in-frame clones and leaves some out. The sample contains about 83,000 clones, approximately 91% of which appear only once. This clonotype was obtained from an adult with an advanced solid tumor such as melanoma, head and neck, liver or kidney cancer. This specimen consisted of CD4+ or CD8+ T cells sorted from blood, obtained in a trial of the OX40 agonist ivuxolimab. The chain couples TRBV5-1 to TRBJ2-2, with 9 bases aligning to TRBD1. The CDR3 nucleotides are TGCGCCAGCAGCCGGGACAGGGAACCCGGGGAGCTGTTTTTT. This gives the protein CASSRDREPGELFF. The full variable domain, its missing parts supplied by reference TRBV5-1 and TRBJ2-2, is KAGVTQTPRYLIKTRGQQVTLSCSPISGHRSVSWYQQTPGQGLQFLFEYFSETQRNKGNFPGRFSGRQFSNSRSEMNVSTLELGDSALYLCASSRDREPGELFFGEGSRLTVL.